These T cell receptor beta chains were read from a single sample in a study of blood T cell repertoires in COVID-19. TCRdb's copy holds only in-frame clones and misses some; the assay was immunoSEQ multiplex PCR. The table records about 240,000 clones, 80% to 90% of them present only once. The sample consisted of peripheral blood. The receptor source for this set is a woman between 65 and 79 years old with acute or convalescent COVID-19. Both conserved end residues are part of each CDR3.

j_call | v_call | cdr3_aa
TRBJ1-2 | TRBV7-6 | CASSLRGGRGYTF
TRBJ2-1 | TRBV3-1/TRBV3-2 | CASSPEGGGGKGNEQFF
TRBJ2-1 | TRBV4-3 | CASSQDSGDEQFF
TRBJ1-2 | TRBV27 | CASSLARFSYGYTF
TRBJ1-1 | TRBV6-2/TRBV6-3 | CASSNAGAQDTEAFF
TRBJ1-2 | TRBV18 | CASSPIPGSGGGGYTF
TRBJ2-7 | TRBV24-1 | CATSDHRTAGDEQYF
TRBJ1-1 | TRBV4-1 | CASSQELRHPSLAFF
TRBJ1-2 | TRBV5-6 | CASSPGTGLNYGYTF
TRBJ1-6 | TRBV7-2 | CASSLDSAGVASPLHF
TRBJ1-2 | TRBV10-3 | CAISELQGAGGYTF
TRBJ1-5 | TRBV10-3 | CAISEGAFEQPQHF
TRBJ1-1 | TRBV19 | CASSIQPTARGKAFF
TRBJ2-3 | TRBV7-2 | CASSMTSLTQYF
TRBJ1-6 | TRBV10-3 | CAISDTGSPLHF
TRBJ1-1 | TRBV6-5 | CASSYKVQGTEAFF
TRBJ1-2 | TRBV3-1/TRBV3-2 | CASSPRDSAGYGYTF
TRBJ1-6 | TRBV14 | CASSLTGGFNSPLHF
TRBJ1-6 | TRBV2 | CASIAGGIGGSPLHF
TRBJ2-7 | TRBV7-2 | CASSIRGNLMHEQYF
TRBJ2-3 | TRBV29-1 | CSVLDRGRFTDTQYF
TRBJ2-5 | TRBV5-4 | CASSPSGGAQETQYF
TRBJ1-1 | TRBV18 | CASSPLAAGTEAFF
TRBJ1-5 | TRBV5-1 | CASSPGGGLQPQHF
TRBJ1-6 | TRBV14 | CASSQDNLRARSPLHF
TRBJ2-7 | TRBV7-9 | CASSYGPEQYF
TRBJ1-2 | TRBV6-5 | CASSYSGRSGYTF
TRBJ1-5 | TRBV7-2 | CASSLGSGPQHF
TRBJ1-1 | TRBV7-9 | CASSQQQLRNTEAFF
TRBJ1-1 | TRBV18 | CASSPIRDYTEAFF
TRBJ2-5 | TRBV29-1 | CSVRTSGGETQYF
TRBJ1-5 | TRBV5-4 | CASSTDSNQPQHF
TRBJ1-1 | TRBV5-4 | CASSRTGGGNTEAFF
TRBJ1-1 | TRBV19 | CASSEVRGTEAFF
TRBJ2-1 | TRBV9 | CASSERGALSYNEQFF
TRBJ1-2 | TRBV5-6 | CASSGPRGGQIYGYTF
TRBJ2-7 | TRBV15 | CATSRELQGYEQYF
TRBJ2-3 | TRBV11-3 | CASSSRGAGTDTQYF
TRBJ2-5 | TRBV5-4 | CASSIPTGGRQETQYF
TRBJ2-1 | TRBV9 | CASTGQGGDEQFF
TRBJ2-2 | TRBV24-1 | CATSKEQIGELFF
TRBJ1-4 | TRBV3-1/TRBV3-2 | CASSQDGTGGMTNEKLFF
TRBJ1-5 | TRBV18 | CASSGLIDQPQHF
TRBJ2-1 | TRBV6-2/TRBV6-3 | CASSYAGGRYEQFF
TRBJ1-3 | TRBV7-8 | CASSLTAGIPGNTIYF
TRBJ1-2 | TRBV25-1 | CASSSFPGQGPYGYTF
TRBJ1-4 | TRBV25-1 | CASTDRSGNLNEKLFF
TRBJ1-2 | TRBV4-3 | CASSQDQYRTLGYTF
TRBJ1-4 | TRBV4-2 | CASSQELLTNEKLFF
TRBJ1-3 | TRBV2 | CASSVRDSGNTIYF
TRBJ1-2 | TRBV2 | CASIRGSGYTF
TRBJ2-6 | TRBV11-1 | CASSFTGANVLTF
TRBJ2-5 | TRBV2 | CASSGTHSEWETQYF
TRBJ2-1 | TRBV7-9 | CASSPPPGGAFEEQFF
TRBJ2-3 | TRBV11-1 | CASSLAGGRTDTQYF